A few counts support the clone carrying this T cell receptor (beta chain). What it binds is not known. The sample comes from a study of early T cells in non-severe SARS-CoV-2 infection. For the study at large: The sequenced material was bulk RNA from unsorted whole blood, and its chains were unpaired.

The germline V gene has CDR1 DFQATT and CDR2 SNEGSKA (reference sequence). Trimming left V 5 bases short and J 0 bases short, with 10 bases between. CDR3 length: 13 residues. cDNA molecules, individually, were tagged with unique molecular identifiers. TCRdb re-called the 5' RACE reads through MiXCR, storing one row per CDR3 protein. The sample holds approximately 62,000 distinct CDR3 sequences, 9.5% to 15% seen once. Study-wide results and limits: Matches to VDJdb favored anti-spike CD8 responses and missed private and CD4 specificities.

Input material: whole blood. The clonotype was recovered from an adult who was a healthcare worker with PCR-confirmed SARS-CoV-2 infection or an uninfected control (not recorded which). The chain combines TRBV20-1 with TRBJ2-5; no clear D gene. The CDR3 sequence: CSAPWLYQETQYF. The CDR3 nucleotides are TGCAGTGCTCCTTGGTTGTACCAAGAGACCCAGTACTTC.